Below, 21 T cell receptor beta chains from the same sample are listed, as sequenced in a study of shared clonotypes between healthy human individuals. The data were produced by immunoSEQ multiplex PCR, yet TCRdb's version contains in-frame clones alone and is incomplete. Seen here are hundreds of thousands of clones, approximately 97% observed once, and the top ten hold around 0.058%. The sequenced sample was naive CD4+ T cells sorted from blood. The subset was: CD45RA+ positively selected. The receptor source for this set is a woman between 25 and 40 years old in good health.

V usage is TRBV6-5 and J usage is TRBJ2-7, with a tentative D call TRBD1 (5 bases). Trimming cost V 6 bases and J 4 bases, with 10 bases left between them. In germline, CDR1 is MNHEY, CDR2 SVGAGI. The CDR3 contains 12 residues. The CDR3 region has the DNA TGTGCCAGCAGGGACACGGTTTACGAGCAGTACTTC. It codes for CASRDTVYEQYF.

The chain is built from TRBV25-1 and TRBJ2-7; D unresolved. V dropped 6 bases and J dropped 1 base, with 10 bases sitting between them. The CDR3 consists of 13 residues. Looked up from germline, CDR1 is MGHDK and CDR2 is SYGVNS. The CDR3 region has the DNA TGTGCCAGCAGCCCACCCGGTTCCTACGAGCAGTACTTC. Translation: CASSPPGSYEQYF.

The rearrangement uses TRBV2 and TRBJ2-2; tentatively, D is TRBD1 (5 bases). V lost 1 base to trimming and J lost 2 bases, with 8 bases between them. Germline CDR1 is SNHLY and CDR2 is FYNNEI. The CDR3 covers 15 residues. The CDR3 protein is CASSEGQLNTGELFF. The CDR3 DNA sequence: TGTGCCAGCAGTGAAGGACAGCTTAACACCGGGGAGCTGTTTTTT.

This clone was seen only once. The rearrangement links TRBV10-1 to TRBJ1-1, with D unclear. Between the trimmed V and J ends, which lost 3 bases and 1 base, there was a span of 12 bases. Germline assignment: CDR1 WNHNN and CDR2 SYGVQD (reference sequence). This CDR3 spans 15 amino acids. CDR3 sequence reads: CASSDWGTGNTEAFF. The CDR3 region has the DNA TGCGCCAGCAGTGATTGGGGTACGGGGAACACTGAAGCTTTCTTT.

This clone was seen a handful of times. The chain employs TRBV10-3 and TRBJ1-1, with 9 bases fitting TRBD1. Germline V gene sequence: CDR1 ENHRY, CDR2 SYGVKD. The V gene end was trimmed by 8 bases and the J gene end by 0 bases; junction bases not matched to a gene: 7. CDR3 length: 15 residues. DNA for the CDR3: TGTGCCATCTCCGGGACAGGGCTTTTGAACACTGAAGCTTTCTTT. Its translation: CAISGTGLLNTEAFF.

The chain joins TRBV19 to TRBJ1-1; TRBD1 is a possible D gene (6 bases). V was shortened by 0 bases and J by 2 bases, with 13 bases between the two germline ends. The CDR3 sequence is 16 residues long. Germline CDR1 is LNHDA and CDR2 is SQIVND (reference sequence). The CDR3, as DNA: TGTGCCAGTAGTATAGACAGGGGCGAAATCAACACTGAAGCTTTCTTT. This gives the protein CASSIDRGEINTEAFF.

The genes are TRBV2 and TRBJ1-4, with TRBD1 as a possible D gene (6 bases). The CDR3 is made up of 13 amino acids. Trimming pared 6 bases from V and 5 bases from J, leaving 10 bases between. Germline CDR1 is SNHLY and CDR2 is FYNNEI. Here the CDR3 reads CASRTGQNEKLFF. In DNA, the CDR3 is TGTGCCAGCAGGACCGGACAGAATGAAAAACTGTTTTTT. The full variable domain, in which reference TRBV2 and TRBJ1-4 provide the parts outside the CDR3, is EPEVTQTPSHQVTQMGQEVILRCVPISNHLYFYWYRQILGQKVEFLVSFYNNEISEKSEIFDDQFSVERPDGSNFTLKIRSTKLEDSAMYFCASRTGQNEKLFFGSGTQLSVL.

The chain has TRBV7-9 and TRBJ2-7, with D maybe TRBD1 (5 bases). The germline V gene has CDR1 SEHNR and CDR2 FQNEAQ (reference sequence). The length of the CDR3 is 13 residues. Trimming cost V 5 bases and J 4 bases, with 12 bases left between them. The CDR3 DNA reads TGTGCCAGCAGCCCTGCAGGGCTATACGAGCAGTACTTC. This encodes CASSPAGLYEQYF.

The gene calls are TRBV5-1 and TRBJ2-1; 12 positions match TRBD1. The V gene end was trimmed by 0 bases and the J gene end by 7 bases; junction bases not matched to a gene: 11. This CDR3 contains 18 residues. Germline CDR1 SGHRS, CDR2 YFSETQ. DNA for the CDR3: TGCGCCAGCAGCTTGGCCTCATGGACGGGACAGGGGGCGAATGAGCAGTTCTTC. It codes for CASSLASWTGQGANEQFF.

V is TRBV6-5 and J is TRBJ2-1, with 12 bases matching TRBD2. The CDR3 loop spans 14 amino acids. Unmatched junction bases numbered 4, after V lost 7 bases and J lost 6 bases. Germline V lookup: CDR1 MNHEY, CDR2 SVGAGI. The CDR3 region is CASTWTSGTNEQFF. CDR3 bases: TGTGCCAGCACCTGGACTAGCGGGACCAATGAGCAGTTCTTC.

J is TRBJ2-2 and V is TRBV2, with 7 bases aligning to TRBD1. Trimming at V came to 7 bases and at J to 6 bases, leaving 11 bases not matched to a gene. CDR1 and CDR2 from the germline V gene are SNHLY and FYNNEI. The CDR3 runs to 15 residues. CDR3 DNA sequence: TGTGCCAGCAATTCCCAGGGGGTTAATTCCGGGGAGCTGTTTTTT. Protein product: CASNSQGVNSGELFF. The full variable domain, with the rest looked up from reference TRBV2 and TRBJ2-2, is EPEVTQTPSHQVTQMGQEVILRCVPISNHLYFYWYRQILGQKVEFLVSFYNNEISEKSEIFDDQFSVERPDGSNFTLKIRSTKLEDSAMYFCASNSQGVNSGELFFGEGSRLTVL.

V and J are TRBV6-1 and TRBJ1-2, with TRBD1 identical over 10 bases. With V trimmed by 6 bases and J by 6 bases, 4 bases remained unmatched. The germline gives CDR1 MNHNS, CDR2 SASEGT. The CDR3 runs to 13 residues. The CDR3 protein is CASRTGTGDGYTF. CDR3 DNA sequence: TGTGCCAGCAGGACCGGGACAGGGGATGGCTACACCTTC.

The V and J genes are TRBV7-6 and TRBJ2-1; 9 nucleotides match TRBD2. Trimming at V came to 1 base and at J to 3 bases, leaving 4 bases not matched to a gene. Germline CDR1 is SGHVS and CDR2 is FNYEAQ. The CDR3 consists of 16 residues. CDR3 DNA: TGTGCCAGCAGCTTAGAACTAGCGGGTAACTACAATGAGCAGTTCTTC. It is translated as CASSLELAGNYNEQFF.

J is TRBJ1-5 and V is TRBV30; unclear D gene. Germline lookup yields CDR1 GTSNPN and CDR2 SVGIG (reference sequence). The CDR3 has 15 residues. V lost 4 bases to trimming and J lost 2 bases, with 15 bases between them. This CDR3 is CAWTPGPDGNQPQHF. CDR3 bases: TGTGCCTGGACCCCTGGCCCCGATGGCAATCAGCCCCAGCATTTT.

This clone was observed a single time. The CDR3 reads CSVHEGSGANVLTF. The DNA for the CDR3 is TGCAGCGTACACGAGGGATCTGGGGCCAACGTCCTGACTTTC. V gene TRBV29-1 combines with J gene TRBJ2-6; tentatively, D is TRBD2 (5 bases). Germline lookup yields CDR1 SQVTM and CDR2 ANQGSEA. There are 14 residues in the CDR3. V lost 6 bases, J lost 1 base, and 10 bases lay in between.

CDR3 residues: CAISPLAGVVVDEQYF. CDR3 bases: TGTGCCATCAGCCCACTAGCGGGAGTCGTAGTGGACGAGCAGTACTTC. The chain combines TRBV10-3 with TRBJ2-7, with 11 bases lining up with TRBD2. V gave up 6 bases and J gave up 5 bases; unmatched junction bases: 12. The V gene's germline CDR1 is ENHRY and CDR2 SYGVKD. The CDR3 length is 16 residues.

DNA of the CDR3: TGTGCCAGCACCCCCCCGGGACAAGGGGTTCGAAACACCATATATTTT. This codes for CASTPPGQGVRNTIYF. V usage is TRBV28 and J usage is TRBJ1-3; D possibly corresponds to TRBD1 (6 bases). The CDR3 has 16 residues. Germline values: CDR1 MDHEN, CDR2 SYDVKM. With 7 bases removed from V and 5 bases from J, the gap between germline ends came to 21 bases. Variable domain in full (rest from reference TRBV28 and TRBJ1-3): DVKVTQSSRYLVKRTGEKVFLECVQDMDHENMFWYRQDPGLGLRLIYFSYDVKMKEKGDIPEGYSVSREKKERFSLILESASTNQTSMYLCASTPPGQGVRNTIYFGEGSWLTVV.

The chain couples TRBV11-2 to TRBJ2-5, with no clear D. Germline V CDR1 and CDR2: SGHAT, FQNNGV. The CDR3 covers 15 residues. Trimming stripped 4 bases from V and 2 bases from J, with 14 bases between. The CDR3 here is CASSSNPAFQETQYF. The CDR3, as DNA: TGTGCCAGCAGCTCAAATCCGGCGTTTCAAGAGACCCAGTACTTC.

The rearrangement joins TRBV6-5 to TRBJ1-1; TRBD1 agrees at 8 bases. Germline CDR1 is MNHEY and CDR2 is SVGAGI. V trimming: 5 bases; J trimming: 8 bases; junction bases outside the gene matches: 4. CDR3 length: 12 amino acids. CDR3: CASSIRTGEAFF. The CDR3 coding sequence is TGTGCCAGCAGTATTCGGACAGGGGAAGCTTTCTTT.

As for this clone: Other nucleotide sequences from this sample produce the same CDR3. This sequence joins TRBV7-9 and TRBJ1-5; TRBD1 might be the D (5 bases). The CDR3 contains 13 residues. With 1 base removed from V and 7 bases from J, the gap between germline ends came to 8 bases. Germline V gives CDR1 SEHNR, CDR2 FQNEAQ (reference sequence). CDR3 in amino acids: CASSLGGGQPQHF. The CDR3 nucleotides are TGTGCCAGCAGCTTAGGGGGGGGGCAGCCCCAGCATTTT.

V and J are TRBV10-1 and TRBJ2-3; 7 bases are a match to TRBD2. The CDR3 length is 14 residues. V was pared by 7 bases and J by 5 bases, with 9 bases of the junction left unmatched. Germline V gives CDR1 WNHNN, CDR2 SYGVQD (reference sequence). The CDR3 reads CASNEGGPVDTQYF. CDR3 in DNA: TGCGCCAGCAACGAGGGAGGGCCGGTAGATACGCAGTATTTT.